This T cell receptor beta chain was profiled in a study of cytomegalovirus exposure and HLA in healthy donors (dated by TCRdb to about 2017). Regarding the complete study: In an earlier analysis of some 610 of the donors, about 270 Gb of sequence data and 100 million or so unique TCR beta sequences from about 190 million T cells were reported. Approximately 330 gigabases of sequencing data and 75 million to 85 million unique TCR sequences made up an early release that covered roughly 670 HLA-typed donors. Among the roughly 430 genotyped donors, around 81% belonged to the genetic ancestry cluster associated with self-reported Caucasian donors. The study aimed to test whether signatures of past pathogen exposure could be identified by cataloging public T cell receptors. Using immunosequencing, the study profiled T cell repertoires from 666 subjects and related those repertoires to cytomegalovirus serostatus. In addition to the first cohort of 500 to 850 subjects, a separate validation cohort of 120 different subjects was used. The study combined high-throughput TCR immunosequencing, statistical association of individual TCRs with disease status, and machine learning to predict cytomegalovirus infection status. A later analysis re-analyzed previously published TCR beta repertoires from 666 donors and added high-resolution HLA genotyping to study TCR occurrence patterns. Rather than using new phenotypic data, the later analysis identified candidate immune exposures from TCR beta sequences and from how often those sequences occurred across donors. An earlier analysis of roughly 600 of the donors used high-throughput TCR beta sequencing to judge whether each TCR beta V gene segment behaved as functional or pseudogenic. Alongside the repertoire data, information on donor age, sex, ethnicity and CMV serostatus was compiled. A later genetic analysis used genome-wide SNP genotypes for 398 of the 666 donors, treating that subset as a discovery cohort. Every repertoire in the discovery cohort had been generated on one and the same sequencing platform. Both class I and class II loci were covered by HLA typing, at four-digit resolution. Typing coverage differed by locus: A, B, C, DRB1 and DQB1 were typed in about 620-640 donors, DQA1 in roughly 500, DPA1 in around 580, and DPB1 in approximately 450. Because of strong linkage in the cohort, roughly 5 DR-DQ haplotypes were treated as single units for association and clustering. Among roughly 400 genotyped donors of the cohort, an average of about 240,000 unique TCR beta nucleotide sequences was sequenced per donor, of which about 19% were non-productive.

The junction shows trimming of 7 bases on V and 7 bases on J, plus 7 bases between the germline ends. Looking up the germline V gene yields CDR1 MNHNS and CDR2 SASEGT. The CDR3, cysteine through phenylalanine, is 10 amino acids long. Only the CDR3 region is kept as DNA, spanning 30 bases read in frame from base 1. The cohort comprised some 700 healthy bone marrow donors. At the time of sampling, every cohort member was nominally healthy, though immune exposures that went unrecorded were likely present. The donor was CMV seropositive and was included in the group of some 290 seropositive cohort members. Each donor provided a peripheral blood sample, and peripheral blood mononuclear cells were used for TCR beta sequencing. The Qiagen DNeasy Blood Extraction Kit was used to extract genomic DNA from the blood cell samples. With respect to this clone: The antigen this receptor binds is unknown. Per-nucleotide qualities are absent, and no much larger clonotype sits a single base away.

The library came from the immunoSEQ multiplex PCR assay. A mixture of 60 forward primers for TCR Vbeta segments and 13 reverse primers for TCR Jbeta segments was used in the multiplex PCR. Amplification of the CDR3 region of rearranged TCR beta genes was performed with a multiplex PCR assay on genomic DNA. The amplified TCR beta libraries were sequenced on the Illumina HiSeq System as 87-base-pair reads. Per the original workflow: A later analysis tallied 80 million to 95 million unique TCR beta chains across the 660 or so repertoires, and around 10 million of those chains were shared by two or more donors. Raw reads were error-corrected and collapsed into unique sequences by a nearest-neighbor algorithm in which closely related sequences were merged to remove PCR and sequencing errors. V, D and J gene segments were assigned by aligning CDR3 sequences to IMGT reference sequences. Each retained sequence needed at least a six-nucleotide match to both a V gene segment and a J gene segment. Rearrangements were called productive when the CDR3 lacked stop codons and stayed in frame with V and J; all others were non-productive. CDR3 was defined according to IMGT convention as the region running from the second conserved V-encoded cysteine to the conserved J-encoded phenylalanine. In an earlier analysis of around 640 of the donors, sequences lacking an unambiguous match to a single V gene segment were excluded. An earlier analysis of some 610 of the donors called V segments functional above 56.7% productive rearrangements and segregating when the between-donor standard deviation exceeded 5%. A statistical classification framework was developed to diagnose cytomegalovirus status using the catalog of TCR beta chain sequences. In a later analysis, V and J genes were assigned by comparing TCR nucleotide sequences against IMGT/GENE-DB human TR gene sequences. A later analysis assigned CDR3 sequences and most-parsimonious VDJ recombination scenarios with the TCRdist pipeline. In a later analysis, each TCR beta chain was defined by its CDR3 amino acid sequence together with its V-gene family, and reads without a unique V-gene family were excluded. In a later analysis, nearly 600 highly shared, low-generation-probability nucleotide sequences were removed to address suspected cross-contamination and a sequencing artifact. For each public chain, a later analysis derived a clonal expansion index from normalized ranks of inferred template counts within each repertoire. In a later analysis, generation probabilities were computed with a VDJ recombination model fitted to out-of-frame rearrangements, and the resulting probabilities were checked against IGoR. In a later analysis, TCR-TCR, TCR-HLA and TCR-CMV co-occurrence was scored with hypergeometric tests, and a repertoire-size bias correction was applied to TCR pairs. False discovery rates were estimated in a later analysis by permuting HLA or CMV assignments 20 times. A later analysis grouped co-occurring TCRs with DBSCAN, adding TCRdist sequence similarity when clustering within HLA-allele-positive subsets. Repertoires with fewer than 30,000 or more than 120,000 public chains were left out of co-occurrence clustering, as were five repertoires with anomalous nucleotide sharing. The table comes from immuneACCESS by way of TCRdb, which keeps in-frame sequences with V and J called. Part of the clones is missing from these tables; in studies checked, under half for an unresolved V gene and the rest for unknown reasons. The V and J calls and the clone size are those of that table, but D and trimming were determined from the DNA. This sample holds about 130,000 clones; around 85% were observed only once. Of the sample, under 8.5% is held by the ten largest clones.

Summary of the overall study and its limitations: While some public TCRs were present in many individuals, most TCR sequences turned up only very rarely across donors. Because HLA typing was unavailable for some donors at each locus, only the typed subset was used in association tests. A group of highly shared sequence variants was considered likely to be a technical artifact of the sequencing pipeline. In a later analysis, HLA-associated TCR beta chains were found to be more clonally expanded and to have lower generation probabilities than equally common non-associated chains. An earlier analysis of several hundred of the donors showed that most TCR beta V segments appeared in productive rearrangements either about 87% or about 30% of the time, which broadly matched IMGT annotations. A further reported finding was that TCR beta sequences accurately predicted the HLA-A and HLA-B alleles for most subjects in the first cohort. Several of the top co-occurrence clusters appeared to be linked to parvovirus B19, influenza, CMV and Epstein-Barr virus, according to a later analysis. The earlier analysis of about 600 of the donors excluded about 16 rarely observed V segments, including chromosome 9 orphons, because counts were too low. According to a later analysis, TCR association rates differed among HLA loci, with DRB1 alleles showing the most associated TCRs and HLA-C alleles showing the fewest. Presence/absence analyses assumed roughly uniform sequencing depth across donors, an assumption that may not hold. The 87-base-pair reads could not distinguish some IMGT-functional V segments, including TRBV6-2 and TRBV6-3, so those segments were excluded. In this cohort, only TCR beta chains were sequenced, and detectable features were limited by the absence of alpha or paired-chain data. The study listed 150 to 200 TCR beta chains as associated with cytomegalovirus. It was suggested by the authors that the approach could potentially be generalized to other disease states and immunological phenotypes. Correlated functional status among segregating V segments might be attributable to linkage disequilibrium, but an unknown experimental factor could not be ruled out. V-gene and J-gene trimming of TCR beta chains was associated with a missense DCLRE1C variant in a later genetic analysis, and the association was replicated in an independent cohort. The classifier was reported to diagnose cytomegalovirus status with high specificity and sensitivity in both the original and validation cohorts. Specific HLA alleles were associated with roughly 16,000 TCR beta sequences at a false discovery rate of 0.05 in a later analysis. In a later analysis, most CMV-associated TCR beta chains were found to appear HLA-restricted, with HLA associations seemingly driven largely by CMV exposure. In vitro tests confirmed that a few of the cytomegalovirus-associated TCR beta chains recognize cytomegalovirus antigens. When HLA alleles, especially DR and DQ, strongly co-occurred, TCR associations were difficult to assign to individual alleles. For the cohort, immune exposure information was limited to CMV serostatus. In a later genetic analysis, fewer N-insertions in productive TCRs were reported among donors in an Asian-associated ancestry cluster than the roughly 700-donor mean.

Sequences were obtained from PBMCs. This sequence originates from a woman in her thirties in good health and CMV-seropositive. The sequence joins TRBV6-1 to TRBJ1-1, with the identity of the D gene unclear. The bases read TGTGCCAGCACGGGGATTGAAGCTTTCTTT. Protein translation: CASTGIEAFF.